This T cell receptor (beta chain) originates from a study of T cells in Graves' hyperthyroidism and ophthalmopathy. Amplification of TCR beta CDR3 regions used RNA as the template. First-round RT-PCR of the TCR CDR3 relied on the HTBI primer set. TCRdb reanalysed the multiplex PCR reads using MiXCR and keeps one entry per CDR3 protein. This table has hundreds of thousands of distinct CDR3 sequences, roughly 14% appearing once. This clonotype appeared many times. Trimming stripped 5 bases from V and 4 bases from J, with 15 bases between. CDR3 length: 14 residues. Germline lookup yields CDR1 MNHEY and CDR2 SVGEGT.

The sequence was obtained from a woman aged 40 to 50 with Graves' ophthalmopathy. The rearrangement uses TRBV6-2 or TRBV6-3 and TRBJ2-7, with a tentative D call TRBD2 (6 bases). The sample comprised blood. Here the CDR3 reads CASSRDLAVYEQYF. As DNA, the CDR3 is TGTGCCAGCAGTCGGGACTTAGCAGTTTACGAGCAGTACTTC.